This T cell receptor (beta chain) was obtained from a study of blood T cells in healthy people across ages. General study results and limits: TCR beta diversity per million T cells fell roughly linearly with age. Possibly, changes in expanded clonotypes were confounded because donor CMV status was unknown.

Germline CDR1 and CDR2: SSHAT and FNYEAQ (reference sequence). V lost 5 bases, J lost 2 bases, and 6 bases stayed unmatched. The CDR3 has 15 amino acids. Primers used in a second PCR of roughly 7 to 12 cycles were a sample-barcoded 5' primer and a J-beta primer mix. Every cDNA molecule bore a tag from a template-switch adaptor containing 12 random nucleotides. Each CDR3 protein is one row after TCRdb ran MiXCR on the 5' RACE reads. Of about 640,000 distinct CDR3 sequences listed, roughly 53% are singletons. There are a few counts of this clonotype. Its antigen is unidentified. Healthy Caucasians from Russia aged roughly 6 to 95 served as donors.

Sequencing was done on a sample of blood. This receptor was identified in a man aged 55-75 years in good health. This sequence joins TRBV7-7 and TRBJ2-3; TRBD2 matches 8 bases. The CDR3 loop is CASSATSGPTDTQYF. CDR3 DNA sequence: TGTGCCAGCAGCGCAACTAGCGGCCCCACAGATACGCAGTATTTT.